Listed below are T cell receptor beta chains from one sample, sequenced in a study of shared clonotypes between healthy human individuals. Some clones are missing from TCRdb's copy, which holds only in-frame ones; the method was immunoSEQ multiplex PCR. The sample yields approximately 350,000 clones, 90% to 97% seen once. The sequenced sample was memory CD8+ T cells sorted from blood. The receptors were sampled from a man aged 30 to 45 in good health. Each CDR3 is given with its conserved first and last residue. D genes are given only for firm matches. Clone size, where shown, is once, few, many, or a class for clones that have expanded.

TRBJ2-7,TRBV19,few,-,TGTGCCAGTAGTATGGGTTACGAGCAGTACTTC,CASSMGYEQYF
TRBJ2-5,TRBV2,-,-,TGTGCCAGCAGGGGCCGCGTGCGGAGGGGGCAAGAGACCCAGTACTTC,CASRGRVRRGQETQYF
TRBJ2-5,TRBV6-5,-,-,TGTGCCAGCAGTCCGACAGCCGGGACCCAGTACTTC,CASSPTAGTQYF
TRBJ2-3,TRBV27,-,-,TGTGCCAGCAGTTTATCCCCAGGGCGCACAGATACGCAGTATTTT,CASSLSPGRTDTQYF
TRBJ1-3,TRBV19,-,-,TGTGCCAGTATTGGCGAGGGGCTCGGAAACACCATATATTTT,CASIGEGLGNTIYF
TRBJ2-7,TRBV27,-,TRBD2,TGTGCCAGCAGACTAGCGGGGACCTACGAGCAGTACTTC,CASRLAGTYEQYF
TRBJ1-5,TRBV2,-,-,TGTGCCAGCACTTCGGGTGTCAGCAATCAGCCCCAGCATTTT,CASTSGVSNQPQHF
TRBJ2-5,TRBV29-1,once,TRBD2,TGCAGCGTTGGAAAGACTAGCGGGAGAGAGACCCAGTACTTC,CSVGKTSGRETQYF
TRBJ2-7,TRBV7-2,-,-,TGTGCCAGCAGCTTCGTAGCTGCCAGCTCCTACGAGCAGTACTTC,CASSFVAASSYEQYF
TRBJ2-3,TRBV11-2,-,-,TGTGCCAGCAGCTTTGAGGGAATCACAGATACGCAGTATTTT,CASSFEGITDTQYF
TRBJ2-1,TRBV19,-,TRBD2,TGTGCCAGTAGCATCTCGAGGGGGCTAGCGGGAGGGCCCCAGTTCTTC,CASSISRGLAGGPQFF
TRBJ2-7,TRBV5-1,-,TRBD2,TGCGCCAGCAGCTTGCTCCGGGAGGGCTACGAGCAGTACTTC,CASSLLREGYEQYF
TRBJ2-3,TRBV9,-,-,TGTGCCAGCAGCGTAATCCCCCCAAGGGACGGGGTCCCAGATACGCAGTATTTT,CASSVIPPRDGVPDTQYF
TRBJ2-1,TRBV14,-,TRBD2,TGTGCCAGCAGCCAAGACTCTAGCGGGAGGATATCCTACAATGAGCAGTTCTTC,CASSQDSSGRISYNEQFF
TRBJ2-3,TRBV27,-,TRBD1,TGTGCCAGCTGCGGACAGGCTACCACAGATACGCAGTATTTT,CASCGQATTDTQYF
TRBJ2-4,TRBV5-5,-,TRBD2,TGTGCCAGCAGCTTGGAGTCGAGCGGGAGGAACATTCAGTACTTC,CASSLESSGRNIQYF
TRBJ2-1,TRBV5-1,once,-,TGCGCCAGCAGCCCGGACAGCTACAATGAGCAGTTCTTC,CASSPDSYNEQFF
TRBJ2-6,TRBV5-1,-,-,TGCGCCAGCAGACAGTCCCCCAGCTCTGGGGCCAACGTCCTGACTTTC,CASRQSPSSGANVLTF
TRBJ2-1,TRBV19,-,-,TGTGCCAGTAGTATAACTCACGTCTTTCCCTACAATGAGCAGTTCTTC,CASSITHVFPYNEQFF